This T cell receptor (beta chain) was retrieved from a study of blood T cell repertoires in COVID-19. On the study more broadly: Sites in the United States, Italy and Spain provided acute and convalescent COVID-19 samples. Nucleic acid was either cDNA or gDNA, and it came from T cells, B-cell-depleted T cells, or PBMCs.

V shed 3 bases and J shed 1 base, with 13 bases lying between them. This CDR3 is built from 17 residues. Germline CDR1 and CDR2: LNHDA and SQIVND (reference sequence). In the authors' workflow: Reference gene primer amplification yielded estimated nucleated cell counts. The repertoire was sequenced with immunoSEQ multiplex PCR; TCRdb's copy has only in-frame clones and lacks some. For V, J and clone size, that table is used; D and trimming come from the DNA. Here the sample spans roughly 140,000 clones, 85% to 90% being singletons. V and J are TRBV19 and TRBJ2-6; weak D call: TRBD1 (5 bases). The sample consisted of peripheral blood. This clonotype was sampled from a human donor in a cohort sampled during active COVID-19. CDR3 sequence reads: CASSIGAGRSGANVLTF. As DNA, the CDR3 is TGTGCCAGTAGTATTGGGGCAGGGCGTTCTGGGGCCAACGTCCTGACTTTC.